This TCR beta chain was captured in a study of blood T cell repertoires in COVID-19. Study-wide background: The United States, Italy and Spain were the sources of the acute and convalescent COVID-19 samples. From T cells, B-cell-depleted T cells, or PBMCs came the material, which was cDNA or gDNA.

The CDR3 is made up of 18 amino acids. Trimming at V came to 5 bases and at J to 0 bases, leaving 7 bases not matched to a gene. Germline CDR1 reads MNHEY; CDR2 reads SMNVEV (reference sequence). Per the authors' pipeline: Amplification of reference gene primers was used by the study to estimate nucleated cell counts. The table came from immunoSEQ multiplex PCR; TCRdb's copy has only in-frame clones and leaves some out. V, J and clone size reflect that table, while D and trimming were determined from the DNA. The sample comprises tens of thousands of clones, around 74% of which are singletons, and approximately 6.4% rests with the top ten.

This clonotype was sampled from a woman between 50 and 59 years old with active or convalescent COVID-19. The sample comprised peripheral blood. The V gene is TRBV27, the J gene TRBJ1-6, with 10 bases fitting TRBD1. The CDR3 is CASSPGTGASSYNSPLHF. The DNA of the CDR3 is TGTGCCAGCAGTCCCGGGACAGGGGCTAGCTCCTATAATTCACCCCTCCACTTT.